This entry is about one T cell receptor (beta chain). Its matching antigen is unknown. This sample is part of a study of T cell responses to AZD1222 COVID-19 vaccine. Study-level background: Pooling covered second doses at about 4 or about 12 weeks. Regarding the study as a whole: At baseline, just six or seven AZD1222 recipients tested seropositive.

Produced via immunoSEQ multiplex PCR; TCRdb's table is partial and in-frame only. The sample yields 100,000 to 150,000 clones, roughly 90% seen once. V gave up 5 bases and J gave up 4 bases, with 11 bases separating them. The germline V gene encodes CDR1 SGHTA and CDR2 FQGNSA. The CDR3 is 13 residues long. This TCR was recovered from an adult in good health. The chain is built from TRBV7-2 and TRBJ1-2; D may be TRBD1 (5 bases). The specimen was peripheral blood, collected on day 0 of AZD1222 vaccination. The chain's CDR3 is CASSLGRSYGYTF. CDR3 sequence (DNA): TGTGCCAGCAGCCTGGGACGGAGCTATGGCTACACCTTC.